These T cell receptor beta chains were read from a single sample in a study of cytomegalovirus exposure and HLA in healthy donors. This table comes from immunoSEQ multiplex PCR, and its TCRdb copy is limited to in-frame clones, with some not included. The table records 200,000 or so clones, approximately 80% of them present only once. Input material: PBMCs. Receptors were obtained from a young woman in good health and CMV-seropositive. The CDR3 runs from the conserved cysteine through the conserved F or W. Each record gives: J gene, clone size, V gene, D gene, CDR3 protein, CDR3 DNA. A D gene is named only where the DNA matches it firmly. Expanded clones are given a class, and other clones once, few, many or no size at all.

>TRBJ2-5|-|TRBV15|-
CATSRPDSPQETQYF
TGTGCCACCAGCAGGCCCGACAGCCCACAAGAGACCCAGTACTTC
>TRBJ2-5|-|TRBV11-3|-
CASSLDAGETQYF
TGTGCCAGCAGCTTAGATGCCGGAGAGACCCAGTACTTC
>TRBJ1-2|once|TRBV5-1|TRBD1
CASSRGTVDYGYTF
TGCGCCAGCAGCCGAGGGACAGTTGATTATGGCTACACCTTC
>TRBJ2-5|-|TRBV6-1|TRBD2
CASSVGTSGAETQYF
TGTGCCAGCAGTGTTGGGACTAGCGGGGCGGAGACCCAGTACTTC
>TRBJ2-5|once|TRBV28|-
CASSSRRDFGGAGYF
TGTGCCAGCAGTTCCCGCCGGGACTTCGGGGGAGCGGGGTACTTC
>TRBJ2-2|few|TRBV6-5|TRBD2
CASRLAGGNTGELFF
TGTGCCAGCCGCCTAGCGGGGGGGAACACCGGGGAGCTGTTTTTT
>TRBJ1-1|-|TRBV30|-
CAWSLPRYITEAFF
TGTGCCTGGAGCCTCCCTAGGTATATCACTGAAGCTTTCTTT
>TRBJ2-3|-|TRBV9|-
CASSVGGQGTQYF
TGTGCCAGCAGCGTAGGTGGCCAGGGGACGCAGTATTTT
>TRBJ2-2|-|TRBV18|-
CASSPGRSSGELFF
TGTGCCAGCTCCCCCGGGAGATCCAGCGGGGAGCTGTTTTTT
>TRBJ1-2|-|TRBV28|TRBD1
CASRASVGQGEGYTF
TGTGCCAGCAGGGCTAGTGTGGGACAGGGGGAAGGCTACACCTTC
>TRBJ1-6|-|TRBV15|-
CATSGSSYNSPLHF
TGTGCCACCAGCGGTAGCTCCTATAATTCACCCCTCCACTTT
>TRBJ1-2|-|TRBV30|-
CAWATVAVMLRTF
TGTGCCTGGGCGACAGTGGCGGTTATGTTACGTACCTTC
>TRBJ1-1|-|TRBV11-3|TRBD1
CASSLVPGQAPGAEAFF
TGTGCCAGCAGCTTAGTGCCGGGACAGGCCCCAGGGGCTGAAGCTTTCTTT
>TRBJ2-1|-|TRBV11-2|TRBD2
CASSPHRLAGALNEQFF
TGTGCCAGCAGCCCCCACCGACTAGCGGGGGCCCTTAATGAGCAGTTCTTC
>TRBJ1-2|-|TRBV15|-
CATSSLNSQYGYTF
TGTGCCACCAGCAGTTTGAACAGCCAATATGGCTACACCTTC
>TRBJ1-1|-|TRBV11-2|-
CASSLGVGSVTEAFF
TGTGCCAGCAGCTTAGGGGTGGGCTCGGTTACTGAAGCTTTCTTT
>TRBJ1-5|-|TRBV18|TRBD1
CASSPRQGLNQPQHF
TGTGCCAGCTCACCACGACAGGGCCTCAATCAGCCCCAGCATTTT
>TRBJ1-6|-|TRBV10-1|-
CASSAGANSPLHF
TGCGCCAGCAGTGCAGGGGCTAATTCACCCCTCCACTTT
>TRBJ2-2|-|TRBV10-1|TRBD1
CASSEGDSDTGELFF
TGCGCCAGCAGTGAGGGGGACAGTGACACCGGGGAGCTGTTTTTT
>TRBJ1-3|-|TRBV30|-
CAWSVHSSGNTIYF
TGTGCCTGGAGTGTACACAGCTCTGGAAACACCATATATTTT
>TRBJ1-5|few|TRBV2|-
CASGGQPQHF
TGTGCCAGCGGCGGTCAGCCCCAGCATTTT
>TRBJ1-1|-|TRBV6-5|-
CASSYWVGEDTEAFF
TGTGCCAGCAGTTACTGGGTCGGAGAGGACACTGAAGCTTTCTTT
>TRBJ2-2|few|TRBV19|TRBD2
CASSTWGLIDSGSTGELFF
TGTGCCAGTTCCACTTGGGGACTCATCGACAGCGGGAGCACCGGGGAGCTGTTTTTT
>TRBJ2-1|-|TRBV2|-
CASTTGLNLYNEQFF
TGTGCCAGCACTACAGGGCTCAACCTTTACAATGAGCAGTTCTTC
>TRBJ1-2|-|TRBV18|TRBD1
CASSPPMLTGGHGYTF
TGTGCCAGCTCACCACCGATGTTGACAGGGGGGCATGGCTACACCTTC
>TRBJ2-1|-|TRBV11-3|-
CASSLGFGKHNEQFF
TGTGCCAGCAGCTTAGGTTTCGGGAAGCACAATGAGCAGTTCTTC
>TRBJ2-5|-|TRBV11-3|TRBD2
CASSLRGSGGIETQYF
TGTGCCAGCAGCCTTCGGGGGAGCGGGGGTATAGAGACCCAGTACTTC
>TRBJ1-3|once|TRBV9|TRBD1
CASSVEGTALPSGNTIYF
TGTGCCAGCAGCGTTGAGGGGACAGCGCTCCCCTCTGGAAACACCATATATTTT
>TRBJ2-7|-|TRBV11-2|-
CASSLAGAYEQYF
TGTGCCAGCAGCTTAGCAGGGGCCTACGAGCAGTACTTC
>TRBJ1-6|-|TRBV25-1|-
CASSEWAREPQNSPLHF
TGTGCCAGCAGTGAATGGGCGAGGGAACCCCAGAATTCACCCCTCCACTTT
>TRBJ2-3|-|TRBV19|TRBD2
CASSTGTSGGMGTDTQYF
TGTGCCAGTAGTACCGGGACTAGCGGGGGTATGGGCACAGATACGCAGTATTTT
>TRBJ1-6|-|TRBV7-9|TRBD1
CASSPPTGTGDSPLHF
TGTGCCAGCAGCCCCCCCACGGGGACAGGGGATTCACCCCTCCACTTT
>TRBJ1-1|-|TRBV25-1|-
CASQGQRQEAFF
TGTGCCAGCCAAGGACAGAGACAGGAAGCTTTCTTT
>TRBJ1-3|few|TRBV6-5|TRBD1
CASRKGQRGNTIYF
TGTGCCAGCAGAAAGGGACAGAGAGGAAACACCATATATTTT
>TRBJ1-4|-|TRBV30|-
CAWSEQVSLINEKLFF
TGTGCCTGGAGTGAGCAAGTTTCGCTGATTAATGAAAAACTGTTTTTT
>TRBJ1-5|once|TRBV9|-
CASSVGQANQPQHF
TGTGCCAGCAGCGTAGGACAGGCTAATCAGCCCCAGCATTTT